A single sample gave rise to the 18 T cell receptor beta chains below, sequenced in a study of identical twins (dated by TCRdb to 2016 to 2017). Libraries were prepared through 5' RACE. TCRdb lists the instrument as Illumina HiSeq 2000. The public reads were quality trimmed at Q25 with fastp and then assembled into clones with MiXCR by TCRdb, keeping productive beta chains. Every distinct CDR3 protein forms one entry, paired with its most common genes and DNA. The sample table holds over 550,000 distinct CDR3 sequences, of which under 8.5% were seen once. The ten largest clonotypes hold roughly 1.5% of the sample. This sample was also put to use in a study of yellow fever vaccine responses in identical twins.

Source material: PBMCs. These TCRs come from a woman in her late teens or twenties in good health.

The chain combines TRBV3-1 with TRBJ2-7, with TRBD2 matching over 9 bases. V was pared by 0 bases and J by 5 bases, with 8 bases of the junction left unmatched. The CDR3 covers 16 residues. Looked up from germline, CDR1 is LGHDT and CDR2 is YNNKEL (reference sequence). The CDR3 bases are TGTGCCAGCAGCCAAGATGTACTAGCGGGTGCAGACGAGCAGTACTTC. Protein product: CASSQDVLAGADEQYF.

The chain carries TRBV20-1 and TRBJ2-5; D perhaps matches TRBD2 (5 bases). Germline lookup yields CDR1 DFQATT and CDR2 SNEGSKA (reference sequence). The CDR3 loop spans 14 amino acids. Trimming removed 5 bases at V and 4 bases at J, with 17 bases between. The CDR3 DNA reads as TGCAGTGCTCCCCCGAGGACTTTCCCAGAGACCCAGTACTTC. This codes for CSAPPRTFPETQYF.

This clonotype was seen many times. This sequence joins TRBV6-5 and TRBJ2-4; 7 positions agree with TRBD1. The CDR3 is 16 residues long. Germline V lookup: CDR1 MNHEY, CDR2 SVGAGI. Trimming cost V 4 bases and J 0 bases; bases outside gene matches: 6. The CDR3 region is CASSLDRKLAKNIQYF. CDR3 DNA: TGTGCCAGCAGTTTGGACAGGAAACTAGCCAAAAACATTCAGTACTTC.

This clonotype was seen ten or more times. V gene TRBV12-3 or TRBV12-4 combines with J gene TRBJ2-1; D may match TRBD1 or TRBD2 (6 bases each). CDR3 length: 16 residues. Trimming removed 2 bases at V and 1 base at J, with 12 bases between. DNA for the CDR3: TGTGCCAGCAGTTTACGGGTAGGGGGGTCCTACAATGAGCAGTTCTTC. This encodes CASSLRVGGSYNEQFF.

This chain uses TRBV3-1 with TRBJ2-2; D possibly matches TRBD1 or TRBD2 (5 bases each). The CDR3 loop spans 18 amino acids. Germline V lookup: CDR1 LGHDT, CDR2 YNNKEL (reference sequence). Trimming stripped 2 bases from V and 3 bases from J, with 19 bases between. The CDR3 coding sequence is TGTGCCAGCAGCCAACCCCCGAGGGGCGGTGGGGACACCGGGGAGCTGTTTTTT. It is translated as CASSQPPRGGGDTGELFF.

This chain connects TRBV6-1 to TRBJ1-6; D not certain. The CDR3 contains 15 residues. Trimming pared 6 bases from V and 6 bases from J, leaving 15 bases between. Germline V gives CDR1 MNHNS, CDR2 SASEGT. In nucleotides, the CDR3 is TGTGCCAGCAGCCCCGCCCCCTCGGCTAATTCACCCCTCCACTTT. It encodes CASSPAPSANSPLHF.

This clonotype appeared a few times. This chain uses TRBV5-1 with TRBJ1-5; D perhaps matches TRBD1 (6 bases). Trimming took 4 bases from V and 4 from J, leaving 18 bases between them. This CDR3 region has 16 residues. From germline, CDR1 is SGHRS and CDR2 YFSETQ. The CDR3 DNA follows: TGCGCCAGCAGCCCTGGGACACTCAATCCTAATCAGCCCCAGCATTTT. As protein: CASSPGTLNPNQPQHF.

This clonotype was seen a handful of times. The chain is built from TRBV20-1 and TRBJ2-3; D possibly corresponds to TRBD2 (6 bases). This CDR3 is 18 amino acids long. Trimming cost V 6 bases and J 1 base, with 26 bases left between them. The V gene's germline CDR1 is DFQATT and CDR2 SNEGSKA (reference sequence). The CDR3 here is CSAVGRDSHTRRTDTQYF. DNA for the CDR3: TGCAGTGCCGTAGGTCGGGACTCTCACACTCGTCGCACAGATACGCAGTATTTT.

This clonotype was counted at least ten times. V is TRBV28 and J is TRBJ2-2; 8 bases line up with TRBD2. The junction had 13 bases not matched to a gene; V was cut back by 10 bases and J by 9 bases. This CDR3 contains 14 residues. Looked up from germline, CDR1 is MDHEN and CDR2 is SYDVKM. The DNA of the CDR3 is TGTGCCACCCTTACTAGCGGAGGGTACCGGGAGCTGTTTTTT. Protein product: CATLTSGGYRELFF.

The V gene is TRBV10-2, the J gene TRBJ1-2; unclear D gene. V gave up 2 bases and J gave up 7 bases, with 14 bases separating them. The CDR3 spans 14 residues. CDR1 and CDR2 from the germline V gene are WSHSY and SAAADI. The CDR3 is CASSEPTLRAGYTF. The DNA for the CDR3 is TGCGCCAGCAGTGAGCCAACCCTCCGGGCTGGCTACACCTTC.

This rearrangement joins TRBV10-3 to TRBJ2-3; the D gene is possibly TRBD1 (6 bases). This CDR3 has 12 residues. With 7 bases removed from V and 2 bases from J, the gap between germline ends came to 7 bases. Germline-derived CDR1 and CDR2 are ENHRY and SYGVKD. CDR3 nucleotide sequence: TGTGCCATCACAGGGGCCACAGATACGCAGTATTTT. Its translation: CAITGATDTQYF.

This clonotype was found a few times. The chain joins TRBV28 to TRBJ2-7; possible D gene TRBD2, 6 bases. V was clipped by 5 bases and J by 7 bases, with 27 bases between them. The CDR3 totals 17 residues. Looked up from germline, CDR1 is MDHEN and CDR2 is SYDVKM. The DNA of the CDR3 is TGTGCCAGCAGTCCTATCCAAACGGGACTTGGTCTAATAGAGCAGTACTTC. The encoded protein is CASSPIQTGLGLIEQYF.

At least ten counts were recorded for this clonotype. This chain uses TRBV5-1 with TRBJ1-1; 7 positions agree with TRBD1. CDR1 is SGHRS, CDR2 YFSETQ, per germline. The CDR3 is 13 amino acids. The V gene end was trimmed by 1 base and the J gene end by 4 bases; junction bases not matched to a gene: 1. The CDR3 region is CASSLTGVTEAFF. In nucleotides, the CDR3 is TGCGCCAGCAGCTTGACAGGGGTCACTGAAGCTTTCTTT.

The sample holds many counts of this clonotype. The chain employs TRBV29-1 and TRBJ2-3; perhaps TRBD2 as D (5 bases). The CDR3 covers 15 residues. The V end lost 3 bases, the J end lost 2 bases, and 15 bases lay between the germline ends. Germline V gene lookup returns CDR1 SQVTM and CDR2 ANQGSEA. The CDR3 bases are TGCAGCGTTGACCCCCTAGCCGAAGCCACAGATACGCAGTATTTT. Its protein product is CSVDPLAEATDTQYF.

The J gene is TRBJ2-7, the V gene TRBV2; 7 nucleotides match TRBD2. Germline CDR1 is SNHLY and CDR2 is FYNNEI. The CDR3 loop spans 15 amino acids. V lost 3 bases, J lost 3 bases, and 8 bases stayed unmatched. CDR3 loop: CASSDQAGTIYEQYF. The DNA of the CDR3 is TGTGCCAGCAGTGATCAAGCGGGAACCATCTACGAGCAGTACTTC.

The sample holds many counts of this clonotype. The V call is TRBV9, the J call TRBJ1-1; unclear D gene. V lost 0 bases and J 0 bases, leaving 9 bases between the germline ends. The CDR3 runs to 15 residues. Looked up from germline, CDR1 is SGDLS and CDR2 is YYNGEE. In DNA form, the CDR3 reads TGTGCCAGCAGCGTAGGGGTTCGTGTGAACACTGAAGCTTTCTTT. Encoded protein: CASSVGVRVNTEAFF.

The rearrangement links TRBV20-1 to TRBJ1-6, with D possibly being TRBD1 (6 bases). The CDR3 runs to 17 residues. Germline V gene lookup returns CDR1 DFQATT and CDR2 SNEGSKA (reference sequence). Between the trimmed V and J ends, which lost 6 bases and 0 bases, there was a span of 18 bases. DNA of the CDR3: TGCAGTGCCTACAGGGACATCCGGAGCTCCTATAATTCACCCCTCCACTTT. Protein product: CSAYRDIRSSYNSPLHF.

In its sample, this clonotype was seen a few times. The chain combines TRBV7-2 with TRBJ2-1; TRBD2 matches at 9 bases. This CDR3 has 16 amino acids. V trimming: 5 bases; J trimming: 6 bases; junction bases outside the gene matches: 11. Per the germline V gene, CDR1 is SGHTA and CDR2 is FQGNSA. CDR3 amino acids: CASSPRSAGGSNEQFF. CDR3 bases: TGTGCCAGCAGCCCCCGGTCGGCGGGGGGGTCCAATGAGCAGTTCTTC.